The clone carrying this T cell receptor (beta chain) was counted ten times or more. The source of the sample is a study of molecular identifiers for immune sequencing clone quantification. V was shortened by 4 bases and J by 3 bases, with 15 bases between the two germline ends. This CDR3 spans 15 amino acids. CDR1 and CDR2 from the germline V gene are LGHNA and YSLEER. MiXCR, run by TCRdb on the PCR reads, gives a single entry per CDR3 protein. The repertoire holds approximately 500,000 distinct CDR3 sequences, with about a fifth as singletons. Sequencing input: naive CD8+ T cells from blood, with Jurkat cell RNA spiked in. Subset in this sample: FACS-sorted CD8+CD4-CCR7+CD45RA+ naive T cells. The TCR was taken from a human donor in good health. Some libraries in this study had Jurkat cell RNA spiked in. The chain uses TRBV4-3 and TRBJ1-1, with D possibly matching TRBD1 (5 bases). For the CDR3, the DNA is TGCGCCAGCAGCCCATTGACAGAAGGGGACACTGAAGCTTTCTTT. It codes for CASSPLTEGDTEAFF.